One sample yielded the 26 T cell receptor beta chains listed below, sequenced in a study of blood T cell repertoires in COVID-19. The protocol was immunoSEQ multiplex PCR, while the TCRdb copy is restricted to in-frame clones and leaves out a portion. Of 35,000 to 45,000 clones in the sample, approximately 90% were seen once. The sequencing input was peripheral blood. The receptors here all came from a man aged 45-65 years with active COVID-19.

The chain recombines TRBV7-2 with TRBJ2-3; 14 positions agree with TRBD2. The ends lost 3 bases at V and 5 bases at J; junction bases unmatched: 4. The CDR3 runs 16 residues. Per the germline V gene, CDR1 is SGHTA and CDR2 is FQGNSA. In nucleotides, the CDR3 is TGTGCCAGCAGCTTGGGACTAGCGGGAGTAGGAGATACGCAGTATTTT. It codes for CASSLGLAGVGDTQYF.

The chain recombines TRBV27 with TRBJ1-4; D might be TRBD1 (6 bases). Germline assignment: CDR1 MNHEY and CDR2 SMNVEV (reference sequence). The ends were cut back, 5 bases at V and 7 bases at J, with 14 bases in the middle. The CDR3 length is 14 residues. In nucleotides, the CDR3 is TGTGCCAGCAGTCGTCAAGGGGGGGGTGAAAAACTGTTTTTT. Translation: CASSRQGGGEKLFF.

This rearrangement joins TRBV2 to TRBJ1-5; 9 bases line up with TRBD1. Germline V gene lookup returns CDR1 SNHLY and CDR2 FYNNEI. Germline trimming cut 6 bases from V and 2 bases from J; bases unmatched to any gene: 5. CDR3 length: 15 amino acids. CDR3 DNA: TGTGCCAGCAGCTCGGACAGGGGAGGCAATCAGCCCCAGCATTTT. This codes for CASSSDRGGNQPQHF.

This clone has just one count. J is TRBJ2-3 and V is TRBV5-1, with TRBD2 as a possible D gene (6 bases). The CDR3 extends over 14 amino acids. The germline V and J ends were trimmed by 5 bases and 6 bases, with 16 bases remaining between them. The germline CDR1 and CDR2 sequences are SGHRS and YFSETQ. CDR3 in amino acids: CASSLRGMLDTQYF. CDR3 bases: TGCGCCAGCAGTTTACGGGGGATGTTGGATACGCAGTATTTT.

This clone was seen only a few times. The chain uses TRBV28 and TRBJ1-5, with D possibly TRBD1 on 5 matching bases. The germline CDR1 and CDR2 sequences are MDHEN and SYDVKM. The CDR3 runs to 14 residues. The V and J ends lost 4 bases and 6 bases respectively, with 13 bases between them. CDR3 amino acids: CASSSAGKSQPQHF. The CDR3 DNA sequence: TGTGCCAGCAGTTCCGCAGGGAAGAGTCAGCCCCAGCATTTT.

Only one count was recorded for this clone. This chain links TRBV28 with TRBJ1-3; D is unresolved. This CDR3 comprises 12 residues. The V gene's germline CDR1 is MDHEN and CDR2 SYDVKM. The V end was cut by 8 bases, the J end by 0 bases, with 5 bases between. CDR3 nucleotide sequence: TGTGCCAGCGTGAGCTCTGGAAACACCATATATTTT. Its translation: CASVSSGNTIYF.

The V call is TRBV3-1 (or the pseudogene TRBV3-2), the J call TRBJ1-1; tentatively, D is TRBD1 (5 bases). V lost 6 bases and J lost 4, with 15 bases in between. Germline V lookup: CDR1 LGHDT, CDR2 YNNKEL (reference sequence). The CDR3 covers 14 residues. The CDR3, as DNA: TGTGCCAGCAGGTCAGGAGGGGTGTCCACTGAAGCTTTCTTT. Protein product: CASRSGGVSTEAFF.

The rearrangement links TRBV5-4 to TRBJ2-5; 10 bases are a match to TRBD2. The CDR3 is 16 amino acids. V lost 0 bases and J lost 2; bases outside the gene matches: 4. CDR1 and CDR2 from the germline V gene are SGHNT and YYREEE (reference sequence). This chain's CDR3 is CASSLAPSGSQETQYF. The CDR3 coding sequence is TGTGCCAGCAGCTTGGCCCCTAGCGGGAGTCAAGAGACCCAGTACTTC.

The chain employs TRBV28 and TRBJ1-2; no reliable D call. Germline loops: CDR1 MDHEN, CDR2 SYDVKM. This CDR3 has 15 residues. V was cut by 3 bases and J by 4 bases, with 15 bases left in between. CDR3 in amino acids: CASSFFQSEFYGYTF. CDR3 sequence (DNA): TGTGCCAGCAGTTTTTTCCAATCTGAGTTCTATGGCTACACCTTC.

The rearrangement links TRBV10-3 to TRBJ2-1, with TRBD2 matching 10 bases. Germline CDR1 is ENHRY and CDR2 is SYGVKD. The J segment lost 3 bases and the V segment lost 11 bases, leaving 7 bases of the junction unmatched. The CDR3 has 14 amino acids. The CDR3 region has the DNA TGTGCCGCAAGGGGGACTAGCGACTACAATGAGCAGTTCTTC. Translation: CAARGTSDYNEQFF.

The chain is built from TRBV5-5 and TRBJ1-2; D possibly corresponds to TRBD1 (5 bases). Germline V gene data show CDR1 as SGHKS and CDR2 as YYEKEE (reference sequence). This CDR3 contains 14 residues. Trimming cost V 0 bases and J 4 bases, with 10 bases left between them. CDR3 DNA sequence: TGTGCCAGCAGCTTGGCGACAGCTTCCTATGGCTACACCTTC. Amino acid sequence: CASSLATASYGYTF.

The chain has TRBV11-2 and TRBJ2-2; D may be TRBD1 (5 bases). The germline V and J ends were trimmed by 2 bases and 6 bases, with 19 bases remaining between them. This CDR3 has 17 amino acids. Germline-derived CDR1 and CDR2 are SGHAT and FQNNGV. The CDR3 nucleotides read TGTGCCAGCAGCTTAATGGTTCAGGGCCTAACCCCCGGGGAGCTGTTTTTT. Its translation is CASSLMVQGLTPGELFF.

The J gene is TRBJ2-7, the V gene TRBV5-6, with a tentative D call TRBD2 (6 bases). This CDR3 contains 15 residues. Deletions cut 5 bases from V and 3 bases from J, with 18 bases between. In germline, CDR1 is SGHDT, CDR2 YYEEEE. For the CDR3, the DNA is TGTGCCAGCAGTTTACTAGCTCAGGGAGTCTACGAGCAGTACTTC. Residues: CASSLLAQGVYEQYF. Combining the CDR3 with reference TRBV5-6 and TRBJ2-7 gives the whole variable domain DAGVTQSPTHLIKTRGQQVTLRCSPKSGHDTVSWYQQALGQGPQFIFQYYEEEERQRGNFPDRFSGHQFPNYSSELNVNALLLGDSALYLCASSLLAQGVYEQYFGPGTRLTVT.

This rearrangement joins TRBV18 to TRBJ1-5; a weak D match, TRBD1 (5 bases). Germline assignment: CDR1 KGHSH and CDR2 LQKENI. The ends were cut back, 4 bases at V and 8 bases at J, with 12 bases in the middle. This CDR3 is built from 13 residues. The CDR3 bases are TGTGCCAGCTCACTAGGGCAGGGCAAGCCCCAGCATTTT. Its translation: CASSLGQGKPQHF.

This chain links TRBV3-1 (or the pseudogene TRBV3-2) with TRBJ2-1; TRBD2 agrees at 7 bases. V shed 4 bases and J 4 bases; nucleotides not matched to a gene: 10. CDR1 and CDR2 from the germline V gene are LGHDT and YNNKEL (reference sequence). There are 16 residues in the CDR3. CDR3 sequence: CASSLVAQREYNEQFF. CDR3 sequence (DNA): TGTGCCAGCAGCCTCGTCGCCCAGCGGGAATACAATGAGCAGTTCTTC.

This clone was recorded only once. This rearrangement joins TRBV5-1 to TRBJ2-2; 12 bases match TRBD2. This CDR3 is built from 17 residues. In germline, CDR1 is SGHRS, CDR2 YFSETQ. The V gene end was trimmed by 3 bases and the J gene end by 4 bases; junction bases not matched to a gene: 7. The CDR3 loop is CASSYRLAGAATGELFF. CDR3 nucleotide sequence: TGCGCCAGCAGCTACCGACTAGCGGGAGCAGCCACCGGGGAGCTGTTTTTT. The entire variable domain, with the rest obtained from reference TRBV5-1 and TRBJ2-2, is as follows: KAGVTQTPRYLIKTRGQQVTLSCSPISGHRSVSWYQQTPGQGLQFLFEYFSETQRNKGNFPGRFSGRQFSNSRSEMNVSTLELGDSALYLCASSYRLAGAATGELFFGEGSRLTVL.

The CDR3, as DNA: TGTGCCAGCAGCCTGGGACTAGCGGGAGGCGAGCAGTACTTC. Translated: CASSLGLAGGEQYF. This chain uses TRBV9 with TRBJ2-7; 15 bases line up with TRBD2. The V and J ends lost 4 bases and 6 bases, in that order; junction bases with no gene match: 2. From germline, CDR1 is SGDLS and CDR2 YYNGEE. CDR3 length equals 14 residues.

V and J are TRBV6-5 and TRBJ1-1; possibly TRBD1 for D (5 bases). Germline assignment: CDR1 MNHEY and CDR2 SVGAGI. The CDR3 has 13 amino acids. The V gene lost 4 bases and the J gene lost 1 base, with 7 bases spanning the gap. The DNA for the CDR3 is TGTGCCAGCAGTTTACAGGAGAACACTGAAGCTTTCTTT. Amino acid sequence: CASSLQENTEAFF.

This chain uses TRBV24-1 with TRBJ2-4; possible D gene TRBD2, 5 bases. The CDR3 spans 14 residues. Germline-derived CDR1 and CDR2 are KGHDR and SFDVKD. Between the trimmed V and J ends, which lost 6 bases and 0 bases, there was a span of 8 bases. The CDR3 nucleotides read TGTGCCACCAGTTCCCGGGGAGCCAAAAACATTCAGTACTTC. This codes for CATSSRGAKNIQYF.

The rearrangement joins TRBV18 to TRBJ2-3, with 8 bases matching TRBD2. The CDR3 totals 16 residues. Germline values: CDR1 KGHSH, CDR2 LQKENI. The ends lost 4 bases at V and 6 bases at J; junction bases unmatched: 12. The CDR3: CASSLSSVSSGDTQYF. DNA for the CDR3: TGTGCCAGCTCACTATCTTCGGTGTCTAGCGGGGATACGCAGTATTTT. Complete variable domain (other parts from reference TRBV18 and TRBJ2-3): NAGVMQNPRHLVRRRGQEARLRCSPMKGHSHVYWYRQLPEEGLKFMVYLQKENIIDESGMPKERFSAEFPKEGPSILRIQQVVRGDSAAYFCASSLSSVSSGDTQYFGPGTRLTVL.

The CDR3 sequence is CASSQGGQAGETQYF. The DNA for the CDR3 is TGTGCCAGCAGCCAGGGGGGCCAGGCGGGAGAGACCCAGTACTTC. V usage is TRBV11-3 and J usage is TRBJ2-5; possible D gene TRBD1, 7 bases. Trimming removed 5 bases at V and 4 bases at J, with 17 bases between. The germline V gene has CDR1 SGHNT and CDR2 YENEEA. The CDR3 runs to 15 residues.

The chain links TRBV20-1 to TRBJ1-2, with D possibly TRBD1 on 6 matching bases. Germline V lookup: CDR1 DFQATT, CDR2 SNEGSKA (reference sequence). Trimming removed 0 bases from V and 13 bases from J, with 12 bases in between. CDR3 length: 11 amino acids. Here the CDR3 DNA reads TGCAGTGCTAGAGATCGTTTAGGGGGCACCTTC. Its translation is CSARDRLGGTF.

The sample holds a few counts of this clone. This chain uses TRBV2 with TRBJ2-2; TRBD1 might be the D (5 bases). CDR1 is SNHLY and CDR2 is FYNNEI in the germline V gene. The CDR3 totals 15 residues. Trimming took 7 bases from V and 6 from J, leaving 18 bases between them. Written as DNA, the CDR3 is TGTGCCAGCAACCCACAGGACGGCGGACCCGGGGAGCTGTTTTTT. Translated: CASNPQDGGPGELFF.

The CDR3 sequence is CASSYSRRTANTEAFF. The CDR3 DNA follows: TGTGCCAGCAGTTACTCTCGACGGACAGCGAACACTGAAGCTTTCTTT. V gene TRBV6-5 combines with J gene TRBJ1-1; TRBD1 is a possible D gene (6 bases). Per germline, CDR1 MNHEY and CDR2 SVGAGI. V was pared by 0 bases and J by 1 base, with 12 bases between. The CDR3 has 16 amino acids.

The chain links TRBV19 to TRBJ2-3; D remains unclear. The CDR3 has 13 residues. The germline V and J ends were trimmed by 4 bases and 2 bases, with 7 bases remaining between them. Germline values: CDR1 LNHDA, CDR2 SQIVND (reference sequence). The CDR3 protein is CASSSSNTDTQYF. CDR3 nucleotide sequence: TGTGCCAGTAGTAGTTCCAACACAGATACGCAGTATTTT. Filled out from reference TRBV19 and TRBJ2-3, the complete variable domain reads DGGITQSPKYLFRKEGQNVTLSCEQNLNHDAMYWYRQDPGQGLRLIYYSQIVNDFQKGDIAEGYSVSREKKESFPLTVTSAQKNPTAFYLCASSSSNTDTQYFGPGTRLTVL.

The chain is built from TRBV29-1 and TRBJ2-7; 9 nucleotides agree with TRBD1. The CDR3 length is 15 residues. Germline trimming cut 5 bases from V and 3 bases from J; bases unmatched to any gene: 11. Germline CDR1 is SQVTM and CDR2 is ANQGSEA. The CDR3 coding sequence is TGCAGCGTTCGGACAGGGGCATCCCCTCTCTACGAGCAGTACTTC. It specifies CSVRTGASPLYEQYF.